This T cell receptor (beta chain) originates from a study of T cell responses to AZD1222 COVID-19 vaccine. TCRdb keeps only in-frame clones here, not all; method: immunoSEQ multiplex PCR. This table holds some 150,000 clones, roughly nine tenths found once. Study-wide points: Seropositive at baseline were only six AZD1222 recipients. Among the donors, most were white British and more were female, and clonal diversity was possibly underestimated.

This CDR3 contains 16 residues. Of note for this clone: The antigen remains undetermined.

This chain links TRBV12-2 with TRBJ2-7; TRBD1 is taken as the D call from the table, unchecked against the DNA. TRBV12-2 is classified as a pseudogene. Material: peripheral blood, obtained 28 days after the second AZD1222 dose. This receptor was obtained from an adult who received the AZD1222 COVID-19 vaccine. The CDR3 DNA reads TGTGCAAGTCGCTCGACAGGGAAGAGTAGCAGCTACGAGCAGTACTTC. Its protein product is CASRSTGKSSSYEQYF.